A selection of T cell receptor beta chains follows, all from one sample in a study of beta chain features in type 1 diabetes. TCRdb keeps only in-frame clones here, not all; method: immunoSEQ multiplex PCR. Of approximately 150,000 clones in the sample, approximately 13% were seen once. Sequenced sample: central memory CD4+ T cells from blood. These receptors originate from a man aged 18 to 30 with type 1 diabetes. Both conserved end residues are part of each CDR3. A D gene is named only where the DNA matches it firmly. Not every row has a clone size; where given, it reads once, few, many or a size class.

CDR3aa: CAWSPRLYGYTF; CDR3nt: TGTGCCTGGAGTCCCCGCCTCTATGGCTACACCTTC; j_gene: TRBJ1-2; abundance: .; len: 12; v_gene: TRBV30; d_gene: .
CDR3aa: CASSRGGSGGLGTQYF; CDR3nt: TGTGCCAGCAGCCGGGGAGGTAGCGGGGGTTTGGGTACGCAGTATTTT; j_gene: TRBJ2-3; abundance: few; len: 16; v_gene: TRBV11-2; d_gene: TRBD2
CDR3aa: CASSPARTSVGETQYF; CDR3nt: TGTGCCAGCAGCCCCGCCAGGACTAGCGTGGGGGAGACCCAGTACTTC; j_gene: TRBJ2-5; abundance: many; len: 16; v_gene: TRBV7-2; d_gene: TRBD2
CDR3aa: CASRRDLNEQYF; CDR3nt: TGTGCCAGCAGGCGAGACCTTAACGAGCAGTACTTC; j_gene: TRBJ2-7; abundance: few; len: 12; v_gene: TRBV11-2; d_gene: .
CDR3aa: CASSQGGTGTRNEQFF; CDR3nt: TGCGCCAGCAGCCAAGGTGGCACCGGGACTCGTAATGAGCAGTTCTTC; j_gene: TRBJ2-1; abundance: .; len: 16; v_gene: TRBV4-1; d_gene: .
CDR3aa: CAGRISVPEAFF; CDR3nt: TGTGCCGGAAGGATATCTGTTCCTGAAGCTTTCTTT; j_gene: TRBJ1-1; abundance: few; len: 12; v_gene: TRBV21-1; d_gene: .
CDR3aa: CASSRTGGLGNEQFF; CDR3nt: TGTGCCAGCAGCCGCACAGGGGGCTTGGGGAATGAGCAGTTCTTC; j_gene: TRBJ2-1; abundance: few; len: 15; v_gene: TRBV11-3; d_gene: TRBD1
CDR3aa: CASSSLSSGANVLTF; CDR3nt: TGTGCCAGCAGTTCCCTGAGCTCTGGGGCCAACGTCCTGACTTTC; j_gene: TRBJ2-6; abundance: few; len: 15; v_gene: TRBV27; d_gene: .
CDR3aa: CAWRTGQGYGYTF; CDR3nt: TGTGCCTGGAGAACAGGGCAGGGTTACGGCTACACCTTC; j_gene: TRBJ1-2; abundance: .; len: 13; v_gene: TRBV30; d_gene: .
CDR3aa: CASSEGQGGKAFF; CDR3nt: TGTGCCAGCAGTGAAGGACAGGGTGGAAAAGCTTTCTTT; j_gene: TRBJ1-1; abundance: many; len: 13; v_gene: TRBV2; d_gene: TRBD1
CDR3aa: CSVRWTGEEQYF; CDR3nt: TGCAGCGTCCGTTGGACAGGGGAGGAGCAGTACTTC; j_gene: TRBJ2-7; abundance: few; len: 12; v_gene: TRBV29-1; d_gene: TRBD1
CDR3aa: CASRDSRDQPQHF; CDR3nt: TGTGCCAGCAGGGACTCCAGAGATCAGCCCCAGCATTTT; j_gene: TRBJ1-5; abundance: .; len: 13; v_gene: TRBV6-5; d_gene: .
CDR3aa: CASSLAIRDRRFGNTEAFF; CDR3nt: TGTGCCAGCAGCTTGGCCATTCGGGATCGGAGATTCGGGAACACTGAAGCTTTCTTT; j_gene: TRBJ1-1; abundance: few; len: 19; v_gene: TRBV5-6; d_gene: .
CDR3aa: CATPVGPVDGGGDTQYF; CDR3nt: TGTGCCACCCCGGTAGGCCCAGTGGATGGGGGTGGAGATACGCAGTATTTT; j_gene: TRBJ2-3; abundance: few; len: 17; v_gene: TRBV5-4; d_gene: .
CDR3aa: CASSSKMSGGGYGYTF; CDR3nt: TGTGCCAGCAGCTCTAAGATGTCCGGTGGGGGCTATGGCTACACCTTC; j_gene: TRBJ1-2; abundance: few; len: 16; v_gene: TRBV7-8; d_gene: .
CDR3aa: CASSLTGVETQYF; CDR3nt: TGTGCTAGCAGCTTAACAGGAGTGGAGACCCAGTACTTC; j_gene: TRBJ2-5; abundance: many; len: 13; v_gene: TRBV7-7; d_gene: .
CDR3aa: CASSVELAETQYF; CDR3nt: TGTGCCAGCAGCGTAGAACTAGCGGAGACCCAGTACTTC; j_gene: TRBJ2-5; abundance: few; len: 13; v_gene: TRBV9; d_gene: TRBD2
CDR3aa: CAISERDRDEQFF; CDR3nt: TGTGCCATCAGTGAGAGAGATCGGGATGAGCAGTTCTTC; j_gene: TRBJ2-1; abundance: many; len: 13; v_gene: TRBV10-3; d_gene: .
CDR3aa: CASSLGIGASGANVLTF; CDR3nt: TGCGCCAGCAGCTTGGGGATAGGCGCCTCTGGGGCCAACGTCCTGACTTTC; j_gene: TRBJ2-6; abundance: few; len: 17; v_gene: TRBV5-1; d_gene: .
CDR3aa: CASSPGTAFSGNTIYF; CDR3nt: TGTGCCAGCAGCCCCGGGACAGCATTCTCTGGAAACACCATATATTTT; j_gene: TRBJ1-3; abundance: .; len: 16; v_gene: TRBV7-9; d_gene: TRBD1
CDR3aa: CASSPRTSGYEQYF; CDR3nt: TGTGCCAGCAGCCCGCGGACTAGCGGCTACGAGCAGTACTTC; j_gene: TRBJ2-7; abundance: few; len: 14; v_gene: TRBV4-2; d_gene: TRBD2
CDR3aa: CASTGQVTSEQFF; CDR3nt: TGTGCCAGCACGGGACAGGTAACGAGCGAGCAGTTCTTC; j_gene: TRBJ2-1; abundance: many; len: 13; v_gene: TRBV9; d_gene: TRBD1
CDR3aa: CASSFSRQETQYF; CDR3nt: TGTGCCAGCAGTTTCAGCAGGCAAGAGACCCAGTACTTC; j_gene: TRBJ2-5; abundance: .; len: 13; v_gene: TRBV27; d_gene: .